The next 20 T cell receptor beta chains were all read from a single sample in a study of T-cell memory formation after mild COVID-19. MiXCR, run by TCRdb on the 5' RACE reads, gives a single entry per CDR3 protein. This sample yields fewer than 75,000 distinct CDR3 sequences, of which roughly an eighth are seen a single time; about 25% belongs to the top ten. Sequences were obtained from PBMCs or a T cell subset sorted from them (not recorded which). Receptors were obtained from a man aged 18 to 35 who had mild COVID-19 (a few samples of this study predate the infection). Cell type and time point are not known.

This clonotype was observed a handful of times. V usage is TRBV12-3 or TRBV12-4 and J usage is TRBJ2-1, with 10 bases aligning to TRBD1. With 7 bases clipped from V and 4 bases from J, the junction kept 4 bases outside the gene matches. This CDR3 is built from 14 residues. CDR3 amino acids: CASTRQGAYNEQFF. The CDR3 DNA reads TGTGCCAGCACGAGACAGGGGGCGTACAATGAGCAGTTCTTC.

This clonotype has more than one count but fewer than ten. The rearrangement links TRBV3-1 to TRBJ2-7; the D is unclear. The CDR3 is 12 amino acids. CDR1 LGHDT and CDR2 YNNKEL come from the germline V gene (reference sequence). Trimming left V 1 base short and J 2 bases short, with 3 bases between. In DNA, the CDR3 is TGTGCCAGCAGCCAAGTGGCCTACGAGCAGTACTTC. Its protein product is CASSQVAYEQYF.

This clonotype came up many times. CDR3 residues: CASSPDGVNQPQHF. CDR3 nucleotide sequence: TGTGCCAGCAGTCCTGACGGGGTTAATCAGCCCCAGCATTTT. V and J are TRBV7-2 and TRBJ1-5; D gene unclear. The V gene's germline CDR1 is SGHTA and CDR2 FQGNSA. CDR3 size: 14 residues. V lost 6 bases and J 4 bases, leaving 13 bases between the germline ends.

The J gene is TRBJ1-5, the V gene TRBV6-6; TRBD1 matches at 8 bases. The CDR3 runs 19 residues. From germline, CDR1 is MNHNY and CDR2 SVGAGI (reference sequence). The V gene end was trimmed by 6 bases and the J gene end by 5 bases; junction bases not matched to a gene: 21. The CDR3, as DNA: TGTGCCAGCAGGACCCGGAGGGGACAGGTCGGTGTGAGGGATCAGCCCCAGCATTTT. It specifies CASRTRRGQVGVRDQPQHF.

The V call is TRBV28, the J call TRBJ2-7, with D perhaps TRBD2 (6 bases). Germline CDR1 MDHEN, CDR2 SYDVKM. The CDR3 spans 12 residues. V was cut by 7 bases and J by 3 bases, with 10 bases left in between. Here the CDR3 DNA reads TGTGCCAGCAAGACCGGGAGCTACGAGCAGTACTTC. Its protein is CASKTGSYEQYF.

The sample holds many counts of this clonotype. The rearrangement joins TRBV12-3 or TRBV12-4 to TRBJ2-2, with a possible D match to TRBD2 (5 bases). Trimming stripped 3 bases from V and 2 bases from J, with 13 bases between. This CDR3 is built from 16 residues. This CDR3 is CASSFNRDPNTGELFF. CDR3 in DNA: TGTGCCAGCAGTTTTAACCGGGATCCTAACACCGGGGAGCTGTTTTTT.

This clonotype appeared a few times. V and J are TRBV7-3 and TRBJ2-2, with D perhaps assigned TRBD1 or TRBD2 (6 bases each). The CDR3 covers 16 residues. Trimming cost V 5 bases and J 1 base, with 14 bases left between them. CDR1 and CDR2 (germline): SGHTA, FQGTGA. The CDR3 loop reads CASSVIGGGNTGELFF. The DNA of the CDR3 is TGTGCCAGCAGCGTCATAGGAGGGGGGAACACCGGGGAGCTGTTTTTT.

This clonotype was observed a handful of times. This sequence joins TRBV5-1 and TRBJ2-7, with 9 bases matching TRBD1. The germline gives CDR1 SGHRS, CDR2 YFSETQ. The V segment lost 4 bases and the J segment 6 bases; nucleotides outside the gene matches: 8. This CDR3 is built from 14 residues. CDR3 protein: CASSIGTGRGEQYV. CDR3 sequence (DNA): TGCGCCAGCAGCATAGGGACAGGGCGTGGCGAGCAGTACGTC.

This sequence joins TRBV19 and TRBJ2-5, with D unresolved. CDR3 size: 14 residues. The germline gives CDR1 LNHDA, CDR2 SQIVND (reference sequence). V was cut by 2 bases and J by 0 bases, with 7 bases left in between. In DNA form, the CDR3 reads TGTGCCAGTAGTATATCCGTAAACCAAGAGACCCAGTACTTC. Protein sequence: CASSISVNQETQYF.

This clonotype appeared many times. The J gene is TRBJ1-2, the V gene TRBV6-5, with a possible D match to TRBD1 (5 bases). The CDR3 extends over 13 amino acids. V was shortened by 5 bases and J by 5 bases, with 12 bases between the two germline ends. Germline CDR1 MNHEY, CDR2 SVGAGI. Here the CDR3 reads CASSPGGRYGYTF. The CDR3, as DNA: TGTGCCAGCAGTCCCGGGGGGAGATATGGCTACACCTTC.

This clonotype has more than one count but fewer than ten. The J gene is TRBJ1-3, the V gene TRBV4-1; D is perhaps TRBD1 (6 bases). The CDR3 is made up of 15 amino acids. The germline V gene has CDR1 MGHRA and CDR2 YSYEKL. Trimming pared 5 bases from V and 2 bases from J, leaving 13 bases between. The CDR3 loop reads CASSDNRVPGNTIYF. The DNA for the CDR3 is TGCGCCAGCAGCGATAACAGGGTACCTGGAAACACCATATATTTT.

This clonotype was detected a few times. The chain has TRBV27 and TRBJ2-7; TRBD2 matches at 7 bases. The J segment lost 2 bases and the V segment lost 6 bases, leaving 7 bases of the junction unmatched. Per germline, CDR1 MNHEY and CDR2 SMNVEV (reference sequence). This CDR3 is built from 14 residues. As DNA, the CDR3 is TGTGCCAGCAGCTCAGTAGCGGGTACCTACGAGCAGTACTTC. It translates to CASSSVAGTYEQYF.

V and J are TRBV5-4 and TRBJ2-3; 8 nucleotides agree with TRBD2. CDR3 length equals 14 residues. Germline V gene data show CDR1 as SGHNT and CDR2 as YYREEE (reference sequence). V trimming: 0 bases; J trimming: 6 bases; junction bases outside the gene matches: 3. The CDR3 nucleotides read TGTGCCAGCAGCTTGGCGGGGGGGTCGGATACGCAGTATTTT. This encodes CASSLAGGSDTQYF.

The chain recombines TRBV6-5 with TRBJ2-5; D tentatively fits TRBD1 or TRBD2 (7 bases each). V lost 0 bases and J 4 bases, leaving 18 bases between the germline ends. The CDR3 spans 17 residues. Germline CDR1 and CDR2: MNHEY and SVGAGI. The CDR3 reads CASSYSGVAGGGETQYF. The CDR3 DNA reads as TGTGCCAGCAGTTACTCAGGGGTAGCAGGGGGGGGAGAGACCCAGTACTTC.

The chain recombines TRBV9 with TRBJ2-1, with D perhaps TRBD1 or TRBD2 (6 bases each). The V end lost 4 bases, the J end lost 6 bases, and 17 bases lay between the germline ends. The CDR3 is 15 amino acids. Germline lookup yields CDR1 SGDLS and CDR2 YYNGEE. The CDR3 nucleotides are TGTGCCAGCAGCCCATGGGGGGCAGGGATCAATGAGCAGTTCTTC. It encodes CASSPWGAGINEQFF.

On this clonotype itself: At one end, the junction sequence differs from germline, possibly due to a read error. This chain uses TRBV5-6 with TRBJ2-3, with D hard to call. This CDR3 is 11 amino acids long. Germline values: CDR1 SGHDT, CDR2 YYEEEE. CDR3 region: CASSLADTKYF. CDR3 sequence (DNA): TGTGCCAGCAGCCTGGCCGATACGAAGTATTTT.

This clonotype was observed a handful of times. The V gene is TRBV27, the J gene TRBJ2-5, with D unclear. This CDR3 has 13 residues. Trimming removed 6 bases at V and 4 bases at J, with 12 bases between. Germline values: CDR1 MNHEY, CDR2 SMNVEV (reference sequence). CDR3 amino acids: CASSPRPVETQYF. The CDR3 nucleotides read TGTGCCAGCAGCCCGCGGCCCGTAGAGACCCAGTACTTC.

In its sample, this clonotype was seen many times. The chain is built from TRBV20-1 and TRBJ1-6; weak D call: TRBD1 (5 bases). The CDR3 consists of 13 residues. Germline-derived CDR1 and CDR2 are DFQATT and SNEGSKA (reference sequence). The ends were cut back, 6 bases at V and 10 bases at J, with 16 bases in the middle. CDR3: CSALGVPGSPLHF. In nucleotides, the CDR3 is TGCAGTGCCCTAGGGGTCCCTGGGTCACCCCTCCACTTT.

CDR3 in amino acids: CSAGTGGHQPQHF. CDR3 coding DNA: TGCAGTGCTGGGACAGGGGGCCATCAGCCCCAGCATTTT. The chain is built from TRBV20-1 and TRBJ1-5, with 12 bases matching TRBD1. This CDR3 comprises 13 residues. V was pared by 5 bases and J by 5 bases, with 1 base of the junction left unmatched. Looked up from germline, CDR1 is DFQATT and CDR2 is SNEGSKA (reference sequence).

The chain has TRBV6-1 and TRBJ1-5, with D hard to call. Germline CDR1 and CDR2: MNHNS and SASEGT. The V gene lost 3 bases and the J gene lost 9 bases, with 15 bases spanning the gap. The CDR3 contains 14 residues. CDR3 nucleotides: TGTGCCAGCAGTGAGAGGACGGCGGGTCGGCCCCAGCATTTT. It specifies CASSERTAGRPQHF.